This record covers a single T cell receptor beta chain. The antigen is unknown. The PCR contained 60 Vbeta and 13 Jbeta primers. This table comes from immunoSEQ multiplex PCR, and its TCRdb copy is limited to in-frame clones, with some not included. The sample yields 150,000 to 200,000 clones, 80% seen once. The CDR3 is made up of 15 amino acids. Germline CDR1 is SGHAT and CDR2 is FQNNGV. J lost 3 bases, V lost 5 bases, and 6 bases had no gene match. This entry is derived from a study of cytomegalovirus exposure and HLA in healthy donors. The study's findings and limits: Later analysis indicated greater clonal expansion among HLA-associated TCR beta chains than among equally common other chains. Earlier analysis found most TCR beta V segments productive about 87% or about 30% of the time. The study reported that TCR beta sequences accurately predicted HLA-A and HLA-B alleles in most subjects.

The sequence came from a woman between 40 and 55 years old in good health and CMV-seronegative. The V and J genes are TRBV11-2 and TRBJ2-2, with TRBD1 identical over 7 bases. Sequencing was performed on PBMCs. CDR3 residues: CASSRAGGDTGELFF. The CDR3 region has the DNA TGTGCCAGCAGCCGGGCAGGGGGAGACACCGGGGAGCTGTTTTTT.